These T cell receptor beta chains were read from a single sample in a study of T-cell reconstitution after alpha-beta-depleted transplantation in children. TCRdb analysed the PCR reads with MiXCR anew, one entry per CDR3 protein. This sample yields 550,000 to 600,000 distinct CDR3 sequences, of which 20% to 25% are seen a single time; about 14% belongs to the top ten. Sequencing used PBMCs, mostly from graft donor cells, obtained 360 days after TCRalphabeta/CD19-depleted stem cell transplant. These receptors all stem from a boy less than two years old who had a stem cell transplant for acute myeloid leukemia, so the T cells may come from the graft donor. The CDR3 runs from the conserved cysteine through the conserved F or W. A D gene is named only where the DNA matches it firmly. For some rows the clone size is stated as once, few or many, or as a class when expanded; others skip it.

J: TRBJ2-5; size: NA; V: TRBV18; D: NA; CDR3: CASSPGRVAAETQYF; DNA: TGTGCCAGCTCACCGGGTCGGGTTGCAGCAGAGACCCAGTACTTC
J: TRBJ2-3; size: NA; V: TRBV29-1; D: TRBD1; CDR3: CSVEDWDRALVGNTQYF; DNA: TGCAGCGTTGAAGATTGGGACAGGGCCCTGGTGGGAAATACGCAGTATTTT
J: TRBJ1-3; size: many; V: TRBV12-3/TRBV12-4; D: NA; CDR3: CASSPIIFSGNTIYF; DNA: TGTGCCAGCAGTCCCATAATTTTCTCTGGAAACACCATATATTTT
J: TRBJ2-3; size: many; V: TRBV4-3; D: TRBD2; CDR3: CASSQDRGLAGRVDTQYF; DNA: TGCGCCAGCAGCCAAGATCGGGGACTAGCGGGGAGAGTAGATACGCAGTATTTT
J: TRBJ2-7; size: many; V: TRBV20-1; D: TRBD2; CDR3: CSVTAGASYEQYF; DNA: TGCAGCGTCACAGCGGGGGCCTCTTACGAGCAGTACTTC
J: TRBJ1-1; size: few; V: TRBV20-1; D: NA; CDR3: CSSRLTGTGTEAFF; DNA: TGCAGTTCACGCCTTACAGGGACGGGCACTGAAGCTTTCTTT
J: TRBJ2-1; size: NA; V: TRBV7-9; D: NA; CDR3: CASSLGAGGNEQFF; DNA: TGTGCCAGCAGCTTAGGCGCAGGGGGGAATGAGCAGTTCTTC
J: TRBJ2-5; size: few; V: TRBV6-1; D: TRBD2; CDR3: CASSRTSGGGQETQYF; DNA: TGTGCCAGCAGCCGGACTAGCGGGGGGGGCCAAGAGACCCAGTACTTC
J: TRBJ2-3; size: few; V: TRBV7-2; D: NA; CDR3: CASSLLGVADTQYF; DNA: TGTGCCAGCAGCCTACTCGGGGTTGCAGATACGCAGTATTTT
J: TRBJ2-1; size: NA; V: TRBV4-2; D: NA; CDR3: CASSPLTRDTYNEQFF; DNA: TGTGCCAGCAGCCCGCTAACCCGGGACACTTACAATGAGCAGTTCTTC
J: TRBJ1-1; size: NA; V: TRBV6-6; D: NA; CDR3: CASRPRGPGEAFF; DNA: TGTGCCAGCAGACCCCGGGGTCCGGGTGAAGCTTTCTTT
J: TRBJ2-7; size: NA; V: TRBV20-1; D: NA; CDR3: CSASRTEGLHTYEQYF; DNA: TGCAGTGCTAGTAGAACAGAAGGGCTTCATACCTACGAGCAGTACTTC
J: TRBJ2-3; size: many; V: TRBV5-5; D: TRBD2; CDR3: CASSPEAGGGTDTQYF; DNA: TGTGCCAGCAGCCCCGAGGCCGGGGGGGGCACAGATACGCAGTATTTT
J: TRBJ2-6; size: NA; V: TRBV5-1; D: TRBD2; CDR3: CASSPGGSTGANVLTF; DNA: TGCGCCAGCAGTCCGGGGGGGAGCACTGGGGCCAACGTCCTGACTTTC
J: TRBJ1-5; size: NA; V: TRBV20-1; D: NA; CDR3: CSARVRGLEPQHF; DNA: TGCAGTGCTAGAGTCCGGGGGTTGGAGCCCCAGCATTTT
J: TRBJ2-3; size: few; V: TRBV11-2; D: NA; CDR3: CASRPEDTDTQYF; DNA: TGTGCCAGCAGACCCGAAGATACGGATACGCAGTATTTT
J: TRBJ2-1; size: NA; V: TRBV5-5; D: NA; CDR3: CASSLEWGAGEQFF; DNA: TGTGCCAGCAGCTTGGAGTGGGGGGCGGGTGAGCAGTTCTTC
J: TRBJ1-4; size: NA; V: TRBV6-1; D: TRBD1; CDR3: CASRTTGDEKLFF; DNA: TGTGCCAGCAGAACGACAGGGGATGAAAAACTGTTTTTT
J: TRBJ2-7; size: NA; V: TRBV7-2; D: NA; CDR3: CASSHRGAEQYF; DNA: TGTGCCAGCAGCCACCGTGGGGCCGAGCAGTACTTC
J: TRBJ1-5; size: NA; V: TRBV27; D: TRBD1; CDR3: CASSDRGLGNQPQHF; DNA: TGTGCCAGCAGCGACAGGGGGCTCGGCAATCAGCCCCAGCATTTT
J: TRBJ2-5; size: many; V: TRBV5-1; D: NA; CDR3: CASSPQVQETQYF; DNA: TGCGCCAGCAGCCCACAGGTTCAAGAGACCCAGTACTTC
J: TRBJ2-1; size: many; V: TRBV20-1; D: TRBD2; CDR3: CSARDTSGGGDEQFF; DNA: TGCAGTGCTAGAGATACTAGCGGGGGAGGGGATGAGCAGTTCTTC
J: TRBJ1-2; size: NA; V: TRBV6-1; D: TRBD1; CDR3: CASRPPDRVYGYTF; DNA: TGTGCCAGCAGGCCGCCGGACAGGGTTTACGGCTACACCTTC
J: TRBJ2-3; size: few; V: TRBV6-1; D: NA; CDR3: CASTPQGTDTQYF; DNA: TGTGCCAGCACCCCCCAGGGAACAGATACGCAGTATTTT
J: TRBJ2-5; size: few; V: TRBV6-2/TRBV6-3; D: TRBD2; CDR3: CASRSLAGEETQYF; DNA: TGTGCCAGCAGAAGCCTAGCGGGGGAAGAGACCCAGTACTTC
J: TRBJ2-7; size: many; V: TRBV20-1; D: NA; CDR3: CSAIQPPREQYF; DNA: TGCAGTGCTATACAACCCCCCCGCGAGCAGTACTTC
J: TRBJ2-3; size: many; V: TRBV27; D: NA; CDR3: CASRLNGGTDTQYF; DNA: TGTGCCAGCAGGCTAAACGGGGGCACAGATACGCAGTATTTT
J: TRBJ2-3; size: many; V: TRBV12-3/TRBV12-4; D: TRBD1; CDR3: CASSPAGTENTDTQYF; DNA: TGTGCCAGCAGTCCCGCCGGGACAGAGAACACAGATACGCAGTATTTT
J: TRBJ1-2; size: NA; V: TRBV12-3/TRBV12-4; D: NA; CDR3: CASSLMLRDRYGYTF; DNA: TGTGCCAGCAGTTTAATGCTAAGGGACCGGTATGGCTACACCTTC
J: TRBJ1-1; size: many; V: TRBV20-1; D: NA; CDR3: CSARGPGAATEAFF; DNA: TGCAGTGCTAGGGGGCCAGGGGCTGCGACTGAAGCTTTCTTT
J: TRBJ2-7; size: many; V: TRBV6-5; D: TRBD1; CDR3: CASSYGGQGYEQYF; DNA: TGTGCCAGCAGTTACGGTGGACAGGGTTACGAGCAGTACTTC
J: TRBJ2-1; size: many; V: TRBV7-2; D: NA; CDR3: CASSHGVLWSDEQFF; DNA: TGTGCCAGCAGCCATGGGGTTTTATGGTCCGATGAGCAGTTCTTC
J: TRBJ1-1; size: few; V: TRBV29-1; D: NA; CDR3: CSVRRENTEAFF; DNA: TGCAGCGTTCGGAGGGAGAACACTGAAGCTTTCTTT